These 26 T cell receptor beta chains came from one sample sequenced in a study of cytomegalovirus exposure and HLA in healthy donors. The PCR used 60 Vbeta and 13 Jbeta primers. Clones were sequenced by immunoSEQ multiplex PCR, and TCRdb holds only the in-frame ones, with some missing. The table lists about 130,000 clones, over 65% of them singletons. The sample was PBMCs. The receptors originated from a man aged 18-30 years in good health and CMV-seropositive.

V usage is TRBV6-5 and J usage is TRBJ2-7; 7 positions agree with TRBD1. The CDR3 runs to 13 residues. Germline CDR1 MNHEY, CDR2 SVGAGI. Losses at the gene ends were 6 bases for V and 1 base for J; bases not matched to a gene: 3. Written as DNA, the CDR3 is TGTGCCAGCAGGACAGGGAGTTCCTACGAGCAGTACTTC. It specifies CASRTGSSYEQYF.

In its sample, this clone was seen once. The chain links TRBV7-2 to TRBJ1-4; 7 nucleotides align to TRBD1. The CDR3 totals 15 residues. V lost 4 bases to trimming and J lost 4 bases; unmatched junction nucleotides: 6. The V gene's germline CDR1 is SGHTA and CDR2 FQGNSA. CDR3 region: CASSSRTGVNEKLFF. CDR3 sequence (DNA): TGTGCCAGCAGCTCCCGGACAGGCGTTAATGAAAAACTGTTTTTT.

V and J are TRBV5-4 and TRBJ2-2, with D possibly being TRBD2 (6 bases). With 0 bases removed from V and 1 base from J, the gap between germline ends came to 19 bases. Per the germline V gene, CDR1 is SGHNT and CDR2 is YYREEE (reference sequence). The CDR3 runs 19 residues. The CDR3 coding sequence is TGTGCCAGCAGCTTGGGAGGAGAGCAGGGACTTATGAACACCGGGGAGCTGTTTTTT. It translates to CASSLGGEQGLMNTGELFF.

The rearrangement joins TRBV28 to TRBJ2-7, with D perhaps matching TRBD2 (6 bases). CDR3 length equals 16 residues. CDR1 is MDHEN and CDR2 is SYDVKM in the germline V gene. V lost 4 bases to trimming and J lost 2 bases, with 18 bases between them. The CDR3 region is CASSSGGVSPTYEQYF. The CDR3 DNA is TGTGCCAGCAGTTCCGGCGGGGTTTCTCCTACCTACGAGCAGTACTTC.

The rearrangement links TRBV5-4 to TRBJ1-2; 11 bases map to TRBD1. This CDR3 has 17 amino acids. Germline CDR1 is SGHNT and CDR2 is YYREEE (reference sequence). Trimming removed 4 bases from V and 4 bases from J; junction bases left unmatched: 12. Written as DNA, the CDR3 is TGTGCCAGCAGCGTCGAAGAAGGACAGGGGGCAGGCTATGGCTACACCTTC. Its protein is CASSVEEGQGAGYGYTF.

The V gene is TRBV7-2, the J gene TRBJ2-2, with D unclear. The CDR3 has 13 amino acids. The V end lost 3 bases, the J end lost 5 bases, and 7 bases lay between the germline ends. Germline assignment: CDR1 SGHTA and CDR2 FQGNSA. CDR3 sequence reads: CASSFHFTGELFF. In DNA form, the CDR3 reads TGTGCCAGCAGCTTTCACTTTACCGGGGAGCTGTTTTTT.

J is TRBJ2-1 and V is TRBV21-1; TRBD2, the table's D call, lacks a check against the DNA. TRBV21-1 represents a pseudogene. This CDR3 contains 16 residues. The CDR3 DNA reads TGTGCCAGCAGCAAAGGGGGGAGCGGGTGCCGTATAGAGCAGTTCTTC. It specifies CASSKGGSGCRIEQFF.

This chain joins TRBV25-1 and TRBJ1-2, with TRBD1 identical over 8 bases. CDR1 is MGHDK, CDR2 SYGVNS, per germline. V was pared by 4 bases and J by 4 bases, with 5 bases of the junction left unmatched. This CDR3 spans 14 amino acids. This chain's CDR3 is CASSASGQAYGYTF. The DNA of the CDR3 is TGTGCCAGCAGTGCCTCGGGACAGGCCTATGGCTACACCTTC.

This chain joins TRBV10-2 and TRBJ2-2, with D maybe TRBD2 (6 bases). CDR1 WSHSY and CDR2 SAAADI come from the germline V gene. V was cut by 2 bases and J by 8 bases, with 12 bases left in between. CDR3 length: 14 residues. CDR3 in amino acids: CASSETGRNGELFF. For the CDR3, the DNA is TGCGCCAGCAGTGAGACCGGGAGAAATGGGGAGCTGTTTTTT.

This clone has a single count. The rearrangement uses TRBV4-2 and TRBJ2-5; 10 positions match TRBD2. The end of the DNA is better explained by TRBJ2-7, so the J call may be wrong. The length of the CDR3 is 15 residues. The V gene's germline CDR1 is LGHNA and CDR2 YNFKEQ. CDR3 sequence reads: CASSPRALAGDEQYF. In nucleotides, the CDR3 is TGTGCCAGCAGCCCCCGGGCGCTAGCGGGAGACGAGCAGTACTTC.

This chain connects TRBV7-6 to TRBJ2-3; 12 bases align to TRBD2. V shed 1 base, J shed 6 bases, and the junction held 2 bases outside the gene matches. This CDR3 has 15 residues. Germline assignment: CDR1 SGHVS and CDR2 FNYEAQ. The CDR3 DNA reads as TGTGCCAGCAGCTTAGATCTAGCGGGGGGGGATACGCAGTATTTT. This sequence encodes CASSLDLAGGDTQYF.

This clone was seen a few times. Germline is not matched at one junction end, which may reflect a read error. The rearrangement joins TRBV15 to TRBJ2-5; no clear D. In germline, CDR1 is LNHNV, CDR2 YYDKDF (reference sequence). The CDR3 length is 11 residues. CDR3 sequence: CATSRGTIIDF. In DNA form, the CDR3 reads TGTGCCACCAGCAGAGGTACTATCATCGACTTC.

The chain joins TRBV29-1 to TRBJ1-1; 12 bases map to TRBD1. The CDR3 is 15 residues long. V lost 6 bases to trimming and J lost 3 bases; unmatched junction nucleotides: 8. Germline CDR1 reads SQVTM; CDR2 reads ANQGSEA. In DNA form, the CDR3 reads TGCAGCGTAGCCGGGACAGGGGGCGCCGACACTGAAGCTTTCTTT. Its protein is CSVAGTGGADTEAFF. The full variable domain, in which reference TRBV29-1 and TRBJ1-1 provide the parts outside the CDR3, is SAVISQKPSRDICQRGTSLTIQCQVDSQVTMMFWYRQQPGQSLTLIATANQGSEATYESGFVIDKFPISRPNLTFSTLTVSNMSPEDSSIYLCSVAGTGGADTEAFFGQGTRLTVV.

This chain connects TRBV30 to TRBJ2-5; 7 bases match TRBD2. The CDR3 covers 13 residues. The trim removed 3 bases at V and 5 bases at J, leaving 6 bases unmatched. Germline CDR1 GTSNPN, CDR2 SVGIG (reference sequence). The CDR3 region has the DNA TGTGCCTGGAGCGTTGGGAGGGTGGAGACCCAGTACTTC. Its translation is CAWSVGRVETQYF.

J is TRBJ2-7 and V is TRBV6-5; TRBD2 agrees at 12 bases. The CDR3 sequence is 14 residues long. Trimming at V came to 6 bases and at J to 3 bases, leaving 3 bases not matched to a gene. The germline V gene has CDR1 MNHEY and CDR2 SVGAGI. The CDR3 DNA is TGTGCCAGCAGGGGGGGACTAGCGGGCTACGAGCAGTACTTC. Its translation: CASRGGLAGYEQYF.

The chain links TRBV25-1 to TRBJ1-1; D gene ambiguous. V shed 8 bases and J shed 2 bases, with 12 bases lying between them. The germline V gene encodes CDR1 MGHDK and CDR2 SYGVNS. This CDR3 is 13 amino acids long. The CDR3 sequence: CASRSRQNTEAFF. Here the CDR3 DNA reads TGTGCCAGCCGCTCCCGACAAAACACTGAAGCTTTCTTT.

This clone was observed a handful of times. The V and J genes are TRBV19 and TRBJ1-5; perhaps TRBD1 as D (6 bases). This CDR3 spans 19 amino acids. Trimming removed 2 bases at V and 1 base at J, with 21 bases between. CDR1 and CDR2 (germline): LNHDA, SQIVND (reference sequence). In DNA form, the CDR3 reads TGTGCCAGTAGTATACCCAACAACAGGGTAAGGCTAAGCAATCAGCCCCAGCATTTT. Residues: CASSIPNNRVRLSNQPQHF.

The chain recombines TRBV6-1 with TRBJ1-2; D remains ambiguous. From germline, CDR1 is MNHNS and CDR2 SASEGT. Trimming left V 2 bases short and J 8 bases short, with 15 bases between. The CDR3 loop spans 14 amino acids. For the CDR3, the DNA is TGTGCCAGCAGTGAAATGTCGAGGGCTGCAGGCTACACCTTC. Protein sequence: CASSEMSRAAGYTF.

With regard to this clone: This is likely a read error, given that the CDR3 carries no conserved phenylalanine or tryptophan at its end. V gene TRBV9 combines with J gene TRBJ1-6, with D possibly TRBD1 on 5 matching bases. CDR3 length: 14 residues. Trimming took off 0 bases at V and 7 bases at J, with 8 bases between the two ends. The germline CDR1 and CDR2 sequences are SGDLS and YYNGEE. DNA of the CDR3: TGTGCCAGCAGCGTAGCTCAGGGCAATTCACCCCTCCACGTT. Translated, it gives CASSVAQGNSPLHV.

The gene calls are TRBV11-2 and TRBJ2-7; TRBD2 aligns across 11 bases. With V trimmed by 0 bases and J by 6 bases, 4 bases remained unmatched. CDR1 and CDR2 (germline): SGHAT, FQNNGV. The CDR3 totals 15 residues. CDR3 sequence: CASSLEASGRSEQYF. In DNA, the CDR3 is TGTGCCAGCAGCTTAGAGGCTAGCGGGAGGAGCGAGCAGTACTTC.

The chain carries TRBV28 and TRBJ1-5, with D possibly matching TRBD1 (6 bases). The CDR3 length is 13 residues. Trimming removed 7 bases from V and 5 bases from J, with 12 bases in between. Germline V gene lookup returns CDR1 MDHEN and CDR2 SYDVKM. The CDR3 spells CASNAGEYQPQHF. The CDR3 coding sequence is TGTGCCAGCAACGCAGGGGAATATCAGCCCCAGCATTTT.

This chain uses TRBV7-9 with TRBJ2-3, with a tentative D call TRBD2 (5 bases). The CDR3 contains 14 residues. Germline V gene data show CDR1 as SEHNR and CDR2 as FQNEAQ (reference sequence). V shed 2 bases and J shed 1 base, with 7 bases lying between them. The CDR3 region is CASSLRGRTDTQYF. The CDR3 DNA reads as TGTGCCAGCAGCTTAAGAGGGCGCACAGATACGCAGTATTTT.

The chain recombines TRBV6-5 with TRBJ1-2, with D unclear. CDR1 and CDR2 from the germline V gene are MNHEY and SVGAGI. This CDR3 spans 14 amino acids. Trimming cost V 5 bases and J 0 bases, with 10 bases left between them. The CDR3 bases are TGTGCCAGCAGTCCCCTCGGGACTAACTATGGCTACACCTTC. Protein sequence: CASSPLGTNYGYTF.

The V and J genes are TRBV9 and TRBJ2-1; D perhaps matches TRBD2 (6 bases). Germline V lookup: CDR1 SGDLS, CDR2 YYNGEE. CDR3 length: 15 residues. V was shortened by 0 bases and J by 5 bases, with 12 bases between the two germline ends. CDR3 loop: CASSVDRLENNEQFF. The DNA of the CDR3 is TGTGCCAGCAGCGTAGATCGACTAGAGAACAATGAGCAGTTCTTC.

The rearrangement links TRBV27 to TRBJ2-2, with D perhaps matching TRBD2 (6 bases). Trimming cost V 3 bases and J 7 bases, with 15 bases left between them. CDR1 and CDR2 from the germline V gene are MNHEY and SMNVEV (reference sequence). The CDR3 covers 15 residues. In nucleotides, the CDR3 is TGTGCCAGCAGTTTGCCCGGGACTCCTAACGGGGAGCTGTTTTTT. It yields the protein CASSLPGTPNGELFF.

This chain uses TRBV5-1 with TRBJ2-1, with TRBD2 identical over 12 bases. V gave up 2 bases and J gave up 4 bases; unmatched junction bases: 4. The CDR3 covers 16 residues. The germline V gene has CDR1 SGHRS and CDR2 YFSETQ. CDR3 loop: CASSFLAGGIYNEQFF. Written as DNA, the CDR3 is TGCGCCAGCAGCTTCCTAGCGGGAGGGATATACAATGAGCAGTTCTTC.